Shown below are 22 T cell receptor beta chains from a single sample sequenced in a study of blood T cell repertoires in COVID-19. The assay was immunoSEQ multiplex PCR, and TCRdb's table has in-frame clones only and misses some. The sample lists fewer than 400,000 clones; roughly 90% were seen once. The source material was peripheral blood. These receptor sequences come from a woman aged 25 to 39 with COVID-19, enrolled during active disease.

This clone ranks as medium-sized. The chain recombines TRBV4-2 with TRBJ1-1, with D uncertain. Germline lookup yields CDR1 LGHNA and CDR2 YNFKEQ. The V gene lost 5 bases and the J gene lost 8 bases, with 9 bases spanning the gap. This CDR3 has 11 amino acids. CDR3 coding DNA: TGTGCCAGCAGCTTAGCCCAGGAAGCTTTCTTT. Its protein product is CASSLAQEAFF.

This clone was recorded a few times. The rearrangement links TRBV6-5 to TRBJ1-6; a possible D gene is TRBD1 (5 bases). Looked up from germline, CDR1 is MNHEY and CDR2 is SVGAGI. This CDR3 contains 15 residues. Trimming took 2 bases from V and 7 from J, leaving 12 bases between them. The CDR3 is CASSYAGPENSPLHF. The CDR3 DNA reads as TGTGCCAGCAGTTACGCAGGGCCGGAGAATTCACCCCTCCACTTT.

V is TRBV5-1 and J is TRBJ2-2, with D maybe TRBD1 (6 bases). The CDR3 is made up of 16 amino acids. V lost 2 bases and J lost 2, with 13 bases in between. Germline V gives CDR1 SGHRS, CDR2 YFSETQ. Here the CDR3 DNA reads TGCGCCAGCAGCTTTGGACAGTCACTTAACACCGGGGAGCTGTTTTTT. Translation: CASSFGQSLNTGELFF.

The chain is built from TRBV2 and TRBJ1-2; 11 nucleotides match TRBD1. This CDR3 spans 17 amino acids. CDR1 and CDR2 from the germline V gene are SNHLY and FYNNEI. The ends lost 3 bases at V and 7 bases at J; junction bases unmatched: 13. CDR3 sequence reads: CASSERTGGFTIGGYTF. The CDR3, as DNA: TGTGCCAGCAGTGAGAGGACAGGGGGCTTTACAATCGGTGGCTACACCTTC. Using reference TRBV2 and TRBJ1-2 for the parts outside the CDR3, the full variable domain is EPEVTQTPSHQVTQMGQEVILRCVPISNHLYFYWYRQILGQKVEFLVSFYNNEISEKSEIFDDQFSVERPDGSNFTLKIRSTKLEDSAMYFCASSERTGGFTIGGYTFGSGTRLTVV.

V gene TRBV28 combines with J gene TRBJ1-6; D not certain. The V and J ends lost 2 bases and 6 bases respectively, with 8 bases between them. Germline V gene sequence: CDR1 MDHEN, CDR2 SYDVKM. This CDR3 has 14 amino acids. In nucleotides, the CDR3 is TGTGCCAGCAGTTTAGGGCAGATTAATTCACCCCTCCACTTT. As protein: CASSLGQINSPLHF.

The chain has TRBV6-5 and TRBJ2-7; possibly TRBD2 for D (6 bases). Germline V gene lookup returns CDR1 MNHEY and CDR2 SVGAGI. This CDR3 comprises 11 residues. Trimming pared 8 bases from V and 3 bases from J, leaving 8 bases between. The CDR3 spells CASGGYYEQYV. The CDR3 DNA follows: TGTGCCAGCGGAGGGTACTACGAGCAGTACGTC.

The chain links TRBV7-9 to TRBJ2-5; TRBD1 matches at 7 bases. With 5 bases clipped from V and 0 bases from J, the junction kept 3 bases outside the gene matches. The CDR3 runs 14 residues. Germline V CDR1 and CDR2: SEHNR, FQNEAQ (reference sequence). This CDR3 is CASSPGTDQETQYF. CDR3 DNA: TGTGCCAGCAGCCCCGGGACAGACCAAGAGACCCAGTACTTC.

This chain joins TRBV7-9 and TRBJ1-3; D call uncertain. From germline, CDR1 is SEHNR and CDR2 FQNEAQ (reference sequence). Trimming removed 2 bases at V and 5 bases at J, with 7 bases between. This CDR3 contains 13 residues. CDR3 sequence: CASSLLQRNTIYF. The CDR3 DNA sequence: TGTGCCAGCAGCTTATTACAGAGAAACACCATATATTTT.

The rearrangement links TRBV27 to TRBJ2-7, with TRBD1 matching 7 bases. Germline V CDR1 and CDR2: MNHEY, SMNVEV (reference sequence). The ends lost 5 bases at V and 3 bases at J; junction bases unmatched: 7. The length of the CDR3 is 14 residues. CDR3 residues: CASSTGDRGYEQYF. CDR3 bases: TGTGCCAGCAGTACAGGGGACCGTGGCTACGAGCAGTACTTC.

This chain links TRBV5-6 with TRBJ2-5; D call uncertain. The CDR3 consists of 14 residues. The V end was cut by 0 bases, the J end by 1 base, with 7 bases between. Germline CDR1 and CDR2: SGHDT and YYEEEE. CDR3 sequence: CASSLVTTQETQYF. CDR3 nucleotides: TGTGCCAGCAGCTTGGTGACAACCCAAGAGACCCAGTACTTC.

The rearrangement joins TRBV27 to TRBJ2-5, with D possibly being TRBD1 (5 bases). V lost 2 bases and J 5 bases, leaving 12 bases between the germline ends. The germline CDR1 and CDR2 sequences are MNHEY and SMNVEV (reference sequence). This CDR3 region has 14 residues. The CDR3 sequence: CASSLVGPVETQYF. In nucleotides, the CDR3 is TGTGCCAGCAGTTTAGTGGGGCCGGTGGAGACCCAGTACTTC.

The chain uses TRBV19 and TRBJ1-2, with D possibly being TRBD1 (6 bases). The CDR3 totals 13 residues. In germline, CDR1 is LNHDA, CDR2 SQIVND (reference sequence). The V end was cut by 6 bases, the J end by 5 bases, with 13 bases between. CDR3 nucleotides: TGTGCCAGTAGCGGGGGGGGCTATTATGGCTACACCTTC. It is translated as CASSGGGYYGYTF.

The chain uses TRBV15 and TRBJ2-1; D unresolved. Trimming took 4 bases from V and 3 from J, leaving 16 bases between them. This CDR3 spans 16 amino acids. Per germline, CDR1 LNHNV and CDR2 YYDKDF (reference sequence). The CDR3 protein is CATSTQSVRGYNEQFF. The CDR3 nucleotides read TGTGCCACCAGCACCCAGAGTGTTCGCGGCTACAATGAGCAGTTCTTC.

This clone was seen only once. The chain carries TRBV10-3 and TRBJ1-4; 7 bases map to TRBD1. Germline V gene data show CDR1 as ENHRY and CDR2 as SYGVKD. The CDR3 is made up of 13 amino acids. The V segment lost 10 bases and the J segment 4 bases; nucleotides outside the gene matches: 6. The CDR3: CASRGQLNEKLFF. The CDR3 coding sequence is TGTGCCAGTAGGGGACAGCTTAATGAAAAACTGTTTTTT.

This chain joins TRBV12-3 or TRBV12-4 and TRBJ2-7, with D possibly TRBD2 on 5 matching bases. The CDR3 runs 13 residues. V was cut by 5 bases and J by 9 bases, with 17 bases left in between. The CDR3 bases are TGTGCCAGCAGTCCTAGGACTGCCGGCCGGCAGTACTTC. Residues: CASSPRTAGRQYF.

This chain links TRBV4-1 with TRBJ1-3; D is unresolved. Germline V lookup: CDR1 MGHRA, CDR2 YSYEKL. This CDR3 is built from 13 residues. V was clipped by 4 bases and J by 8 bases, with 12 bases between them. The CDR3 loop reads CASSPLPGDTIYF. CDR3 in DNA: TGCGCCAGCAGCCCTCTACCGGGTGACACCATATATTTT.

There are a few counts of this clone. The chain carries TRBV2 and TRBJ2-1, with D possibly matching TRBD1 (6 bases). Germline loops: CDR1 SNHLY, CDR2 FYNNEI. V lost 5 bases, J lost 7 bases, and 18 bases lay in between. This CDR3 contains 15 residues. The CDR3 sequence is CASSHTGSFRNEQFF. The CDR3 bases are TGTGCCAGCAGTCACACAGGGTCCTTTCGGAATGAGCAGTTCTTC. Full variable domain (rest looked up from reference TRBV2 and TRBJ2-1): EPEVTQTPSHQVTQMGQEVILRCVPISNHLYFYWYRQILGQKVEFLVSFYNNEISEKSEIFDDQFSVERPDGSNFTLKIRSTKLEDSAMYFCASSHTGSFRNEQFFGPGTRLTVL.

CDR3 sequence reads: CASSEVLRDRANTEAFF. For the CDR3, the DNA is TGTGCCAGCAGTGAAGTGCTCCGGGACAGAGCGAACACTGAAGCTTTCTTT. The chain employs TRBV2 and TRBJ1-1; 7 nucleotides align to TRBD1. V trimming: 1 base; J trimming: 1 base; junction bases outside the gene matches: 9. The CDR3 is 17 amino acids. Germline assignment: CDR1 SNHLY and CDR2 FYNNEI.

The rearrangement links TRBV19 to TRBJ1-2, with 10 bases lining up with TRBD1. Germline lookup yields CDR1 LNHDA and CDR2 SQIVND (reference sequence). The length of the CDR3 is 13 residues. With V trimmed by 7 bases and J by 7 bases, 6 bases remained unmatched. This CDR3 is CASKGQGTAGYTF. The CDR3, as DNA: TGTGCCAGTAAGGGACAGGGGACGGCTGGCTACACCTTC.

V usage is TRBV7-2 and J usage is TRBJ1-5; no reliable D call. The V gene's germline CDR1 is SGHTA and CDR2 FQGNSA. The CDR3 has 15 amino acids. The V and J ends lost 1 base and 3 bases respectively, with 10 bases between them. CDR3 DNA sequence: TGTGCCAGCAGCTTAGACGGGGTCAACAATCAGCCCCAGCATTTT. Translated, it gives CASSLDGVNNQPQHF.

In this sample, this clone turned up a few times. This chain connects TRBV29-1 to TRBJ1-3, with D maybe TRBD1 (6 bases). The CDR3 is 14 amino acids. Trimming stripped 7 bases from V and 4 bases from J, with 17 bases between. The germline V gene encodes CDR1 SQVTM and CDR2 ANQGSEA. In DNA form, the CDR3 reads TGCAGCGGGCTGGACAGCTCAGTCGGAAACACCATATATTTT. Translated: CSGLDSSVGNTIYF. Full variable domain (rest looked up from reference TRBV29-1 and TRBJ1-3): SAVISQKPSRDICQRGTSLTIQCQVDSQVTMMFWYRQQPGQSLTLIATANQGSEATYESGFVIDKFPISRPNLTFSTLTVSNMSPEDSSIYLCSGLDSSVGNTIYFGEGSWLTVV.

The chain recombines TRBV7-9 with TRBJ2-7; 7 bases map to TRBD1. There are 14 residues in the CDR3. Germline V lookup: CDR1 SEHNR, CDR2 FQNEAQ (reference sequence). V trimming: 3 bases; J trimming: 3 bases; junction bases outside the gene matches: 5. Written as DNA, the CDR3 is TGTGCCAGCAGCTTCGGTAACAGGGGCTACGAGCAGTACGTC. Its translation is CASSFGNRGYEQYV.